The following is a T cell receptor beta chain sequence with its context. This sample was included in a study of PD-1 blockade in classical Hodgkin lymphoma. Following autologous stem cell transplantation, relapse occurred in every patient, and exposure to brentuximab vedotin varied. Libraries were prepared by immunoSEQ multiplex PCR; TCRdb keeps only in-frame clonotypes and omits some of them. The top ten clones hold roughly 15% of a sample with about 99,000 clones, about four fifths of them seen once. This sequence was found in a human donor with classical Hodgkin lymphoma. Sequencing used peripheral blood mononuclear cells (PBMCs), obtained before the second cycle of nivolumab.

The CDR3 nucleotides read TGTGCCAGCAGGACAGGGGGCTCCTACGAGCAGTACTTC. It is translated as CASRTGGSYEQYF. V is TRBV27 and J is TRBJ2-7; 9 bases align to TRBD1. Germline CDR1 is MNHEY and CDR2 is SMNVEV (reference sequence). This CDR3 region has 13 residues. Trimming at V came to 6 bases and at J to 0 bases, leaving 0 bases not matched to a gene.